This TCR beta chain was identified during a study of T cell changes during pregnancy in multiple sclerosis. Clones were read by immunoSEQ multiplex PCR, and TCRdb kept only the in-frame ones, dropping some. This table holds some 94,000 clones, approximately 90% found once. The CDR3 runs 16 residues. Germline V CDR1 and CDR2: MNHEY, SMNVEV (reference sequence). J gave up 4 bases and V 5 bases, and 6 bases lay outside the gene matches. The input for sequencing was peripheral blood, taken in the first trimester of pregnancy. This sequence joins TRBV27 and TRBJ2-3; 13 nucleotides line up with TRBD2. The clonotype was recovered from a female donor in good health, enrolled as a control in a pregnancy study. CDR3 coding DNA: TGTGCCAGCAGTACTACTAGCGGGGGGGCCCCAGATACGCAGTATTTT. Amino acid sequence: CASSTTSGGAPDTQYF.